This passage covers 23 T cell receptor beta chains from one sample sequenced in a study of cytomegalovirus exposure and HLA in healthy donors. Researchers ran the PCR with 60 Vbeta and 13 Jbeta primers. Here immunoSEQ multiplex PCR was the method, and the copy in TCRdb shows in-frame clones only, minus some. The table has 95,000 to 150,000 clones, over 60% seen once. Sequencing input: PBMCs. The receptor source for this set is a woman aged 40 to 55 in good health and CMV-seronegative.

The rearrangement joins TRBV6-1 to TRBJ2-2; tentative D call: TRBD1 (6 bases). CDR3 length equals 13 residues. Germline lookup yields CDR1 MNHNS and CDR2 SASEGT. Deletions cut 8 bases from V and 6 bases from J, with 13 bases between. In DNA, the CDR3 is TGTGCCAGCGGACAGTCCATACCCGGGGAGCTGTTTTTT. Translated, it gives CASGQSIPGELFF.

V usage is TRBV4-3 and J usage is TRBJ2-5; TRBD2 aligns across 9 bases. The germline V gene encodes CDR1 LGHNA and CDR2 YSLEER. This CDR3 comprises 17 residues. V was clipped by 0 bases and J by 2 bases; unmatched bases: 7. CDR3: CASSQEISGSEQETQYF. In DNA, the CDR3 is TGCGCCAGCAGCCAAGAAATTAGCGGGAGTGAGCAAGAGACCCAGTACTTC.

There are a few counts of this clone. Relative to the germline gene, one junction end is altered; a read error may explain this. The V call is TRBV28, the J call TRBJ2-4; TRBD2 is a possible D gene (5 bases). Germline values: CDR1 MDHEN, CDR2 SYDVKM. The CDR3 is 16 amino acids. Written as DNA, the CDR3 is TGTGCCAGCAGCCCCCCCGGACTTGGAGCCAAAAACAGTCAGTACTTC. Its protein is CASSPPGLGAKNSQYF. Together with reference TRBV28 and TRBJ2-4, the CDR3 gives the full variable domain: DVKVTQSSRYLVKRTGEKVFLECVQDMDHENMFWYRQDPGLGLRLIYFSYDVKMKEKGDIPEGYSVSREKKERFSLILESASTNQTSMYLCASSPPGLGAKNSQYFGAGTRLSVL.

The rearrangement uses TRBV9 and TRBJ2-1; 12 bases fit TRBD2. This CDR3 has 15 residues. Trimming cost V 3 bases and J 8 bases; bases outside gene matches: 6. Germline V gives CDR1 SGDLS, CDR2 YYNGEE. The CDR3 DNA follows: TGTGCCAGCAGCGCCAGACTAGCGGGAGTCGATGAGCAGTTCTTC. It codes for CASSARLAGVDEQFF.

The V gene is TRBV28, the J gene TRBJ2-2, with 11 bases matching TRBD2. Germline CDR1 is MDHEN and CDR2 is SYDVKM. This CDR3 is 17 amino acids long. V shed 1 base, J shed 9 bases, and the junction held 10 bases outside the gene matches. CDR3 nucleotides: TGTGCCAGCAGTTTATTGGCGGGACTAGCGGCCCACCGGGAGCTGTTTTTT. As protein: CASSLLAGLAAHRELFF. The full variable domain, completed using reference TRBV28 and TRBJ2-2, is DVKVTQSSRYLVKRTGEKVFLECVQDMDHENMFWYRQDPGLGLRLIYFSYDVKMKEKGDIPEGYSVSREKKERFSLILESASTNQTSMYLCASSLLAGLAAHRELFFGEGSRLTVL.

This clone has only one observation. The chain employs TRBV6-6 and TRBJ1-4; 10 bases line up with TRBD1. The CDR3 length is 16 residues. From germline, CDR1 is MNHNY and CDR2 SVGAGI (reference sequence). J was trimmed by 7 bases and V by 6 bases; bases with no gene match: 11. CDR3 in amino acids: CASRPLWDRGTEKLFF. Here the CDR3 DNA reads TGTGCCAGCAGGCCCCTCTGGGACAGGGGAACTGAAAAACTGTTTTTT.

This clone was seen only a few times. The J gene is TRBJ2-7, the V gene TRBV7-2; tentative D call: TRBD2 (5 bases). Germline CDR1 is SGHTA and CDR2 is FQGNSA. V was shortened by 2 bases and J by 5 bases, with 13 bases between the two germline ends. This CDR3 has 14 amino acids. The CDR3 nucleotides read TGTGCCAGCAGCTTACGTGGGAGTGTCAACGAGCAGTACTTC. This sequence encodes CASSLRGSVNEQYF.

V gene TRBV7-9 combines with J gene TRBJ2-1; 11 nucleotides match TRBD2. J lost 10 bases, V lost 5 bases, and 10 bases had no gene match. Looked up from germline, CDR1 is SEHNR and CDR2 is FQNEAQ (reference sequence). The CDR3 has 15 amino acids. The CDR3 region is CASSSTSGSRGEQFF. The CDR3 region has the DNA TGTGCCAGCAGCAGCACTAGCGGGAGTCGCGGGGAGCAGTTCTTC.

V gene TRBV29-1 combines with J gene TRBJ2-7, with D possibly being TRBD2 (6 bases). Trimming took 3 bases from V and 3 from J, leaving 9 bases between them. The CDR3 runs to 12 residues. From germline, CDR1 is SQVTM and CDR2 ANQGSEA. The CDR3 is CSVDLGGYEQYF. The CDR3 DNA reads TGCAGCGTTGATTTGGGGGGCTACGAGCAGTACTTC.

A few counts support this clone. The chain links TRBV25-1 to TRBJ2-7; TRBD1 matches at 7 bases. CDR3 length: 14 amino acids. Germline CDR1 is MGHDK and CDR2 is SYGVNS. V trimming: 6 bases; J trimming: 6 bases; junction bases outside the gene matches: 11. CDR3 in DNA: TGTGCCAGCAGGAACACAGGGGACCTTTCCGAGCAGTACTTC. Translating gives CASRNTGDLSEQYF.

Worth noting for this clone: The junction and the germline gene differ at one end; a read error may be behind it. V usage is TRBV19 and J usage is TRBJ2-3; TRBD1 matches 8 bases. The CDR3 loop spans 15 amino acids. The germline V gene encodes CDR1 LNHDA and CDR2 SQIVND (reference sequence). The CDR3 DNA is TGTGCCAGTAGCATAGAATCGACAGGGGCGGATACGCAGTATTTT. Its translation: CASSIESTGADTQYF.

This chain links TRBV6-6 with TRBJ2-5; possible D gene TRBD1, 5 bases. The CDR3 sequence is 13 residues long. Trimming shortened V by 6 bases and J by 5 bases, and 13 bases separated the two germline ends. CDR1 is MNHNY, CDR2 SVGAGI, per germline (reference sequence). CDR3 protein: CASRNRLRETQYF. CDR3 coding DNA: TGTGCCAGCAGAAACAGGCTCAGGGAGACCCAGTACTTC.

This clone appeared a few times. The CDR3 nucleotides read TGTGCCAGTAGTATAGATCTGAGACAGGGGGCACGCAATCAGCCCCAGCATTTT. It specifies CASSIDLRQGARNQPQHF. The chain combines TRBV19 with TRBJ1-5; 10 bases line up with TRBD1. The CDR3 spans 18 residues. CDR1 is LNHDA and CDR2 is SQIVND in the germline V gene (reference sequence). After removal of 0 bases from V and 2 bases from J, the junction contained 7 bases not matched to a gene. The whole variable domain, remainder taken from reference TRBV19 and TRBJ1-5, is DGGITQSPKYLFRKEGQNVTLSCEQNLNHDAMYWYRQDPGQGLRLIYYSQIVNDFQKGDIAEGYSVSREKKESFPLTVTSAQKNPTAFYLCASSIDLRQGARNQPQHFGDGTRLSIL.

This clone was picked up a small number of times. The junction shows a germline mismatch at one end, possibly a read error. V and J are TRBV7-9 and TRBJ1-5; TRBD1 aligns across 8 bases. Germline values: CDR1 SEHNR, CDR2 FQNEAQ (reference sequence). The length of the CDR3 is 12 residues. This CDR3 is CSSGQGTQPQHF. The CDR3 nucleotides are TGTTCCAGCGGACAGGGCACTCAGCCCCAGCATTTT. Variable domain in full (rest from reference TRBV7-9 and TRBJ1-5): DTGVSQNPRHKITKRGQNVTFRCDPISEHNRLYWYRQTLGQGPEFLTYFQNEAQLEKSRLLSDRFSAERPKGSFSTLEIQRTEQGDSAMYLCSSGQGTQPQHFGDGTRLSIL.

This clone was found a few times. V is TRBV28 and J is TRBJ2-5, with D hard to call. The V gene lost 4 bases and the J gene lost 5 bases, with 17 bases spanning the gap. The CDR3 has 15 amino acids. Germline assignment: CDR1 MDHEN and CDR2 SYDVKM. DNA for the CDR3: TGTGCCAGCAGTTCGTCAGTAACAATCGGGGAGACCCAGTACTTC. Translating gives CASSSSVTIGETQYF.

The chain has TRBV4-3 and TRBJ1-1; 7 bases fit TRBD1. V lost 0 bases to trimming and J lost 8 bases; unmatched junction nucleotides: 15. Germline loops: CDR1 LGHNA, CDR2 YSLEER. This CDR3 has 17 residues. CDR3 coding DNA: TGCGCCAGCAGCCAAGATTATAATTCCGGACAGGCCGGGGAAGCTTTCTTT. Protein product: CASSQDYNSGQAGEAFF.

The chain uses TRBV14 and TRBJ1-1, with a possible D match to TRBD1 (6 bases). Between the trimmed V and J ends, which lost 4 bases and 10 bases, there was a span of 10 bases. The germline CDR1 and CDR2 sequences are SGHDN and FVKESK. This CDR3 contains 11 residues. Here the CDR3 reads CASSPGGAAFF. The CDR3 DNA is TGTGCCAGCAGCCCCGGGGGGGCAGCTTTCTTT.

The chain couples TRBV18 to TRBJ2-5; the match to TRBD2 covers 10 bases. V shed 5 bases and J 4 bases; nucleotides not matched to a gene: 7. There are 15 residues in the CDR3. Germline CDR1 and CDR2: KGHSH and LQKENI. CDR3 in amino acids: CASSVPSGRRETQYF. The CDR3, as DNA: TGTGCCAGCTCAGTGCCTAGCGGGAGACGAGAGACCCAGTACTTC.

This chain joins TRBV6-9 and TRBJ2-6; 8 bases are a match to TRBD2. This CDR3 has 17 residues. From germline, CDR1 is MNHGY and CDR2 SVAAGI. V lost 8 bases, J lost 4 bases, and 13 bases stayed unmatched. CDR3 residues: CASPGGPHGEGANVLTF. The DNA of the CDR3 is TGTGCCAGCCCGGGGGGGCCGCACGGGGAAGGGGCCAACGTCCTGACTTTC.

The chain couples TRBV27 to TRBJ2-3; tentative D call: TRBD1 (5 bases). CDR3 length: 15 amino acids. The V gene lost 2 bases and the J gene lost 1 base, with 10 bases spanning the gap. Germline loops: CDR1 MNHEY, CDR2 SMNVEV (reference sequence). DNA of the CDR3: TGTGCCAGCAGTTTAAGGGTCAGGGGCACAGATACGCAGTATTTT. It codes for CASSLRVRGTDTQYF.

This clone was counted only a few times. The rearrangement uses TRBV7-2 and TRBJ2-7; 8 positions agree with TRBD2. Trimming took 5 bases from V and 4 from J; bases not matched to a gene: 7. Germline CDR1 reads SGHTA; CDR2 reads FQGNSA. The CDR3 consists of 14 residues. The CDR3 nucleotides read TGTGCCAGCAGCCCGGACTCGGGGGGGTACGAGCAGTACTTC. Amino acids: CASSPDSGGYEQYF.

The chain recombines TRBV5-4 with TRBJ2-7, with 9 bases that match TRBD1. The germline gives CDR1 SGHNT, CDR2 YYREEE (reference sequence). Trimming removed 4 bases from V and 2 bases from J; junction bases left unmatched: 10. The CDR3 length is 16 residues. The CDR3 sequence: CASSTGWDRVTYEQYF. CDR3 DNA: TGTGCCAGCAGCACCGGCTGGGACAGGGTTACCTACGAGCAGTACTTC.

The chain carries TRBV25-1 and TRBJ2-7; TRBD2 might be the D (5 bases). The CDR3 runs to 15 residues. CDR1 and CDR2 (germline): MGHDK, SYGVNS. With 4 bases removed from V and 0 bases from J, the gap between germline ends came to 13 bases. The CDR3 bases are TGTGCCAGCAGTGCTCCGGGAACACTCTCCTACGAGCAGTACTTC. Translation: CASSAPGTLSYEQYF.